This TCR beta chain was identified during a study of blood T cell repertoires in COVID-19 (dated by TCRdb to the early 2020s). Broadly, across the study: Collaborator samples came from the United States, Italy and Spain and covered acute and convalescent phases of COVID-19. The repertoires were released in a freely available public database meant as a resource for research on the immune response to SARS-CoV-2. Samples came from the ongoing ImmuneRACE study (first 160 participants) plus 1,254 subjects from 6 global collaborators. Where available, HLA class I and class II types were obtained from metadata supplied by the sample provider rather than from assay-based typing. The dataset comprised deeply sampled blood TCRbeta repertoires from subjects exposed to, actively infected with, or recovered from COVID-19. Nearly every sample came with metadata listing a de-identified subject ID, COVID-19 status, age in years and sex. The material from the prospective study consisted of cDNA or gDNA derived from T cells, B-cell-depleted T cells, or PBMCs. On the study overall, not on this receptor specifically: The quantity of clinical and demographic metadata differed by source and by participant and was supplied without curation.

TCRbeta CDR3 regions were amplified from genomic DNA by means of the immunoSEQ Assay, a bias-controlled multiplex PCR. The authors processed their data as follows. Nucleated cell counts per sample were estimated from amplification of reference gene primers within the assay. To quantify the absolute abundance of each unique TCRbeta CDR3 rearrangement, sequence reads were collapsed and filtered. For each sample, productive Simpson clonality was calculated as the square root of Simpson's diversity index across productive rearrangements. As stored in TCRdb, this immuneACCESS dataset retains in-frame rearrangements with V and J assigned. A fraction of the clones does not appear; measured against another copy, unresolved V genes explain less than half of the discrepancy, and the remainder lacks a known reason. Clonal size and the V and J genes are those of that table, whereas D and trimming came from the DNA. Recorded for this sample are 200,000 to 300,000 clones; approximately 88% of them occurred a single time. 2% to 2.5% of the sample is in the top ten clones.

The germline V gene supplies CDR1 SGDLS and CDR2 YYNGEE. Deletion took 0 bases off V and 9 bases off J, with a span of 21 bases between the germline ends. Counted from cysteine to phenylalanine, this CDR3 has 16 amino acids. This entry keeps only the CDR3 DNA: 48 bases, framed from base 1. This clone showed up just once. Its antigen is not yet known. No base qualities exist here, and no much larger clone lies one base off it. Participants in the prospective study were enrolled through a virtual design, were aged about 18 to 100 years, and lived in 24 United States geographic areas. In the prospective study, cohorts were assigned on the basis of participant-reported clinical history obtained from a screening survey and a study questionnaire. In the prospective study, whole blood, serum and a nasopharyngeal or oropharyngeal swab were collected from each participant by mobile phlebotomists. Prospective study participants could optionally give additional blood draws and questionnaires over an approximately two-month period. Before DNA extraction, prospective study blood samples were shipped either frozen or at room temperature.

The chain employs TRBV9 and TRBJ2-5; D gene: possibly TRBD2, on 6 matching bases. The sequence derives from a woman in her 40s with acute COVID-19. Sample: PBMCs or T cells enriched from blood (not recorded which). The nucleotide sequence reads TGTGCCAGCAGCGTAGAGGGTAGCGGCCTCCCCGGACCCCAGTACTTC. Its amino acids are CASSVEGSGLPGPQYF.